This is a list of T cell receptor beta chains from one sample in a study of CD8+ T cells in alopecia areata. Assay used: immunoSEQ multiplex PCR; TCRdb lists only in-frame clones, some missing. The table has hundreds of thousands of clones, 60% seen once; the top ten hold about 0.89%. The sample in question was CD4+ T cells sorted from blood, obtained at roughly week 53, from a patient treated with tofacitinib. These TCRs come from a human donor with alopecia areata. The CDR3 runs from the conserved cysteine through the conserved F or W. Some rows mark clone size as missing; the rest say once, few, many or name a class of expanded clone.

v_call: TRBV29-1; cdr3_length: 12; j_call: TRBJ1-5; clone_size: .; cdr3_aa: CSVDDGHQPQHF
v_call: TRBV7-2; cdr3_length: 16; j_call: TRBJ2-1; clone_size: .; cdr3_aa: CASSPLGVSSYNEQFF
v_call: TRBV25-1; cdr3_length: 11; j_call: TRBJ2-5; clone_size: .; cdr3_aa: CASKGRETQYF
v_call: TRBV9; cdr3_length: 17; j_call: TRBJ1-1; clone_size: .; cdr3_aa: CASSVTAGGKLNTEAFF
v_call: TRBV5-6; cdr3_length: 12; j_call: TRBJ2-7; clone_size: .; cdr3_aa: CASSPDSHEQYF
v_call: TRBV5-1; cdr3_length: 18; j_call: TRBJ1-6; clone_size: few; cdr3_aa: CASSLGGSSKGMSSPLHF
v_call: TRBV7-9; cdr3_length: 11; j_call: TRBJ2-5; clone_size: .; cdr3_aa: CASSPKETQYF
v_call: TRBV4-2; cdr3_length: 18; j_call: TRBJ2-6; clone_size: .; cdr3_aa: CASSHAGTGGSGANVLTF
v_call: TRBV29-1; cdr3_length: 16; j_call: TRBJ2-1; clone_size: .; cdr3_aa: CSVEDHKSSSYNEQFF
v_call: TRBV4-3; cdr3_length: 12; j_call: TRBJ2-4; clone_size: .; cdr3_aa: CASSQAGGIQYF
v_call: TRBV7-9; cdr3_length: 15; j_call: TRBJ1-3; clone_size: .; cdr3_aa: CASSSTRGPGNTIYF
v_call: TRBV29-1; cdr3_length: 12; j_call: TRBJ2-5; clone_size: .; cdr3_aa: CSGGYPGETQYF
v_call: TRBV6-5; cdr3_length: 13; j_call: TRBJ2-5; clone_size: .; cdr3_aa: CASSKDGQETQYF
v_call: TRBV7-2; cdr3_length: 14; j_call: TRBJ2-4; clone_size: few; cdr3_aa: CASSLEVGQNIQYF
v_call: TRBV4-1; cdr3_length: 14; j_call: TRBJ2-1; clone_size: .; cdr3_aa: CASSQSGRNNEQFF
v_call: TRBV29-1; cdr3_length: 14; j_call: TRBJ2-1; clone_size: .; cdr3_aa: CSVGTGSSYNEQFF
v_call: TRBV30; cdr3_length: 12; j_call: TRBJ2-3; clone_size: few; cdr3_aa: CAWSPRLANEYF
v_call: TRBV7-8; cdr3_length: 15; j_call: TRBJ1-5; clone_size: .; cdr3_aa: CASSSGTGGGQPQHF
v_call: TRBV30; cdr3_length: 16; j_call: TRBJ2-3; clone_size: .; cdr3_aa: CAWSALGGPSTDTQYF
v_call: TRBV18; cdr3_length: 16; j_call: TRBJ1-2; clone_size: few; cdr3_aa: CASSPLADQGNYGYTF
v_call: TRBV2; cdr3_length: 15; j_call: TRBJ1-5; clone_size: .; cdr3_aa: CASSVGALRDQPQHF
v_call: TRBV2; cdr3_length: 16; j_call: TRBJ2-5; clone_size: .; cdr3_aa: CASSEGGPSYQETQYF
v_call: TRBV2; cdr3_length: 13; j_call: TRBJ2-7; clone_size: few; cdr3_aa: CASSETLSYEQYF
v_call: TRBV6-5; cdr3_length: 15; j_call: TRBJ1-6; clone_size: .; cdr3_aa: CASTVTSGLDSPLHF
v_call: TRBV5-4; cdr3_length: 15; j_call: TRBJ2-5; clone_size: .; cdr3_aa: CASSLGVADQETQYF
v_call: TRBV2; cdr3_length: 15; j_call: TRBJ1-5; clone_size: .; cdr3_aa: CASRVTAYSNQPQHF
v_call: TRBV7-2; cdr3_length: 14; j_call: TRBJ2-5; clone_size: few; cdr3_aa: CASSLVVSQETQYF
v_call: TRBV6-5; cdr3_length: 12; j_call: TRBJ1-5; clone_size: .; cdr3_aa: CASPLAGQPQHF
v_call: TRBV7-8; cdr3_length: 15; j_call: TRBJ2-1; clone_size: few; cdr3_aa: CASSLASGRPDEQFF
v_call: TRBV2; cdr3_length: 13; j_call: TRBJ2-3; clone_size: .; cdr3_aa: CASRAGVPDTQYF
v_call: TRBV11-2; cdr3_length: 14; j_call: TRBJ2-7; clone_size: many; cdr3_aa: CASSLQAWTYEQYF
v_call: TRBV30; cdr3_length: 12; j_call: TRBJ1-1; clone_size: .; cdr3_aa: CAWNRGSGEAFF
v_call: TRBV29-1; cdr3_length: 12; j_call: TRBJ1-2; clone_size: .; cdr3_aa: CSGGIANYGYTF
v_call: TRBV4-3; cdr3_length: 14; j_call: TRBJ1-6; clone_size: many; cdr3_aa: CASSQVGGGSPLHF
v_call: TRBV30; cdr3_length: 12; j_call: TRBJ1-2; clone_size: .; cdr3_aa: CAWSLQSYGYTF